A selection of T cell receptor beta chains follows, all from one sample in a study of T cells in Graves' hyperthyroidism and ophthalmopathy. TCRdb passed the multiplex PCR reads through MiXCR, listing each CDR3 protein once. The sample holds around 300,000 distinct CDR3 sequences, about an eighth seen once. Sample: blood. Receptor source: a woman in her thirties with Graves' hyperthyroidism that later progressed to Graves' ophthalmopathy. Each CDR3 is given with its conserved first and last residue. The order of the fields is clone size, V gene, J gene, D gene, CDR3 DNA, CDR3 protein. The D gene is left open where the match is weak. Clone size, where shown, is once, few, many, or a class for clones that have expanded.

clone size: many
V gene: TRBV20-1
J gene: TRBJ2-1
D gene: TRBD2
CDR3 DNA: TGCAGTGCTAGAGATCTGGGCGGGAGTCTCCGGGAGCAGTTCTTC
CDR3 protein: CSARDLGGSLREQFF

clone size: few
V gene: TRBV20-1
J gene: TRBJ2-4
D gene: .
CDR3 DNA: TGCAGTGCAAACGTGGACAGGGAGGGTGACATTCAGTACTTC
CDR3 protein: CSANVDREGDIQYF

clone size: few
V gene: TRBV27
J gene: TRBJ1-2
D gene: .
CDR3 DNA: TGTGCCAGCAGTAGCGAAAGGAAGGGCGACTACGCCTTC
CDR3 protein: CASSSERKGDYAF

clone size: few
V gene: TRBV19
J gene: TRBJ2-7
D gene: .
CDR3 DNA: TGTGCCAGCAGTAGGGTTGGCAGGGCATACGAGCAGTACTTC
CDR3 protein: CASSRVGRAYEQYF

clone size: few
V gene: TRBV4-1
J gene: TRBJ1-1
D gene: .
CDR3 DNA: TGCGCCAGCAGCCAAGATGCAGGGAACACTGAAGCTTTCTTT
CDR3 protein: CASSQDAGNTEAFF

clone size: many
V gene: TRBV20-1
J gene: TRBJ2-3
D gene: .
CDR3 DNA: TGCAGTGCTCCGAACCCAGGAGGGGGCACAGATACGCAGTATTTT
CDR3 protein: CSAPNPGGGTDTQYF

clone size: .
V gene: TRBV2
J gene: TRBJ1-3
D gene: TRBD1
CDR3 DNA: TGTGCCAGCACCGAGGGACAGCCTGGAAACACCATGTATTTT
CDR3 protein: CASTEGQPGNTMYF

clone size: few
V gene: TRBV2
J gene: TRBJ2-3
D gene: TRBD2
CDR3 DNA: TGTGCCAGCAGTGAAGGGACTAGCGGGAGGGGGGGCACAGATACGCAGTATTTT
CDR3 protein: CASSEGTSGRGGTDTQYF

clone size: many
V gene: TRBV18
J gene: TRBJ1-4
D gene: .
CDR3 DNA: TGTGCCAGCTCACCAGCGCATAATGAAAAACTGTTTTTT
CDR3 protein: CASSPAHNEKLFF

clone size: many
V gene: TRBV3-2
J gene: TRBJ2-7
D gene: .
CDR3 DNA: TGTGCCAGCAGTCGTCTCGGACTAGCGGGGTACTACGAGCAGTACTTC
CDR3 protein: CASSRLGLAGYYEQYF

clone size: many
V gene: TRBV20-1
J gene: TRBJ2-7
D gene: .
CDR3 DNA: TGCAGTGCTAGAGATGCCCTAGCGCATCCCTACGAGCAGTACTTC
CDR3 protein: CSARDALAHPYEQYF

clone size: many
V gene: TRBV5-1
J gene: TRBJ2-6
D gene: TRBD1
CDR3 DNA: TGCGCCAGCAGCCCGGGACAGGTCATTCTCTCTGGGGCCAACGTCCTGACTTTC
CDR3 protein: CASSPGQVILSGANVLTF

clone size: many
V gene: TRBV6-2/TRBV6-3
J gene: TRBJ2-7
D gene: TRBD2
CDR3 DNA: TGTGCCAGCAGTTACCGGATAGCGGGACTCCTCTCCTACGAGCAGTACTTC
CDR3 protein: CASSYRIAGLLSYEQYF

clone size: many
V gene: TRBV7-2
J gene: TRBJ2-1
D gene: TRBD2
CDR3 DNA: TGTGCCAGCAGCTTCGCTAGCGGGTACAACAATGAGCAGTTCTTC
CDR3 protein: CASSFASGYNNEQFF

clone size: .
V gene: TRBV4-2
J gene: TRBJ2-5
D gene: .
CDR3 DNA: TGTGCCAGCAGCCAAGTGGGAAGGACCCACGGGGACCAGTACTTC
CDR3 protein: CASSQVGRTHGDQYF

clone size: .
V gene: TRBV27
J gene: TRBJ2-5
D gene: TRBD2
CDR3 DNA: TGTGCCAGCAGTTCACTCATCGGGGGGTTAGAGACCCAGTACTTC
CDR3 protein: CASSSLIGGLETQYF

clone size: many
V gene: TRBV30
J gene: TRBJ1-1
D gene: TRBD1
CDR3 DNA: TGTGCCTGTGCGCAGGGGGTTTACACTGAAGCTTTCTTT
CDR3 protein: CACAQGVYTEAFF

clone size: few
V gene: TRBV27
J gene: TRBJ2-1
D gene: TRBD2
CDR3 DNA: TGTGCCAGCAGTTTAAGTGCTAGCGGGAGCTCCTACAATGAGCAGTTCTTC
CDR3 protein: CASSLSASGSSYNEQFF

clone size: many
V gene: TRBV20-1
J gene: TRBJ2-7
D gene: .
CDR3 DNA: TGCAGTGCTACCCCCAAACGCACCTACGAGCAGTACTTC
CDR3 protein: CSATPKRTYEQYF

clone size: many
V gene: TRBV27
J gene: TRBJ2-3
D gene: TRBD2
CDR3 DNA: TGTGCCAGCAGTTTTAAGCTAGCGGGAGGATCAGATACGCAGTATTTT
CDR3 protein: CASSFKLAGGSDTQYF

clone size: many
V gene: TRBV7-6
J gene: TRBJ2-7
D gene: .
CDR3 DNA: TGTGCCAGCAGCCCCGGACCCGCTAGCGAGCAGTACTTC
CDR3 protein: CASSPGPASEQYF

clone size: few
V gene: TRBV6-5
J gene: TRBJ1-1
D gene: .
CDR3 DNA: TGTGCCAGCAGTTACCGCGCCGGGGGGGACACTGAAACTTTCTTT
CDR3 protein: CASSYRAGGDTETFF

clone size: many
V gene: TRBV7-2
J gene: TRBJ2-3
D gene: .
CDR3 DNA: TGTGCCAGCAGCTCTCCGGGGCCACGGGCAGATACGCAGTATTTT
CDR3 protein: CASSSPGPRADTQYF

clone size: many
V gene: TRBV5-1
J gene: TRBJ2-2
D gene: .
CDR3 DNA: TGCGCCAGCAGCTTGAGCGGCCCAACCGGGGAGCTGTTTTTT
CDR3 protein: CASSLSGPTGELFF

clone size: many
V gene: TRBV7-9
J gene: TRBJ2-1
D gene: TRBD2
CDR3 DNA: TGTGCCAGCAGCTGGAGGGCGGGAGGGTATCACAATGAGCAGTTCTTC
CDR3 protein: CASSWRAGGYHNEQFF

clone size: many
V gene: TRBV20-1
J gene: TRBJ2-3
D gene: TRBD2
CDR3 DNA: TGCAGTGCTAGGGGATGGCGGGAGGGTAAGGCAGATACGCAGTATTTT
CDR3 protein: CSARGWREGKADTQYF

clone size: many
V gene: TRBV28
J gene: TRBJ2-5
D gene: .
CDR3 DNA: TGTGCCAGCCAGGCCCGGGGAGAGTCCCAGTACTTC
CDR3 protein: CASQARGESQYF

clone size: many
V gene: TRBV18
J gene: TRBJ2-7
D gene: .
CDR3 DNA: TGTGCCAGCTCAGATCCCCGGGACGGTAGCTCCTACGAGCAGTACTTC
CDR3 protein: CASSDPRDGSSYEQYF

clone size: many
V gene: TRBV6-2/TRBV6-3
J gene: TRBJ2-7
D gene: .
CDR3 DNA: TGTGCCAGCAGTCGCCAAACAGGGTCCGTCGAGCAGTACTTC
CDR3 protein: CASSRQTGSVEQYF

clone size: many
V gene: TRBV2
J gene: TRBJ2-5
D gene: .
CDR3 DNA: TGTGCCAGCATAGGGGCGGAACAAGAGACCCAGTACTTC
CDR3 protein: CASIGAEQETQYF

clone size: few
V gene: TRBV6-1
J gene: TRBJ2-1
D gene: .
CDR3 DNA: TGTGCCAGCAGTATGGATCGTCTAGCAGGTTACAATGAGCAGTTCTTC
CDR3 protein: CASSMDRLAGYNEQFF

clone size: many
V gene: TRBV4-3
J gene: TRBJ1-2
D gene: .
CDR3 DNA: TGCGCCAGCAGCCAAGATCTGGGCAGGGAGGGCGGCTACACCTTC
CDR3 protein: CASSQDLGREGGYTF

clone size: many
V gene: TRBV27
J gene: TRBJ2-2
D gene: .
CDR3 DNA: TGTGCCAGCAGTTGGGGGCCGAACACCGGGGAGCTGTTTTTT
CDR3 protein: CASSWGPNTGELFF

clone size: .
V gene: TRBV20-1
J gene: TRBJ2-7
D gene: .
CDR3 DNA: TGCAGTGCTGGGGGACTGAGGGGGCGTTCCGAGCAGTACTTC
CDR3 protein: CSAGGLRGRSEQYF

clone size: .
V gene: TRBV5-5
J gene: TRBJ2-5
D gene: TRBD1
CDR3 DNA: TGTGCCAGCGGCCGATTTGGGACAGGGGGAGAGACCCAGTACTTC
CDR3 protein: CASGRFGTGGETQYF

clone size: many
V gene: TRBV13
J gene: TRBJ1-2
D gene: .
CDR3 DNA: TGTGCCAGCACGGATGAGGGGTCTAAAGGGGATGGCTACACCTTC
CDR3 protein: CASTDEGSKGDGYTF

clone size: many
V gene: TRBV12-3/TRBV12-4
J gene: TRBJ2-4
D gene: .
CDR3 DNA: TGTGCCAGCAGTTTAGGGCAGGGGAGGAAAAACATTCAGTACTTC
CDR3 protein: CASSLGQGRKNIQYF

clone size: .
V gene: TRBV27
J gene: TRBJ2-3
D gene: .
CDR3 DNA: TGTGCCAGCAGTTCAATCCAGGGGATAGGCCCAGATACGCAGTATTTT
CDR3 protein: CASSSIQGIGPDTQYF

clone size: .
V gene: TRBV5-6
J gene: TRBJ2-1
D gene: TRBD2
CDR3 DNA: TGTGCCAGCAGCTTGGCACTAGCGGGAGAATACAATGAGCAGTTCTTC
CDR3 protein: CASSLALAGEYNEQFF

clone size: many
V gene: TRBV12-3/TRBV12-4
J gene: TRBJ2-1
D gene: .
CDR3 DNA: TGTGCCAGCAGTTCCCTTCCGGACGGAGACAATGAGCAGTTCTTC
CDR3 protein: CASSSLPDGDNEQFF

clone size: many
V gene: TRBV2
J gene: TRBJ1-1
D gene: .
CDR3 DNA: TGTGCCAGCAGTTACAGGGTAACGAACACTGAAGCTTTCTTT
CDR3 protein: CASSYRVTNTEAFF

clone size: many
V gene: TRBV20-1
J gene: TRBJ1-1
D gene: TRBD1
CDR3 DNA: TGCAGTGCTAGTGACAGGGGTAGTGGAGCTTTCTTT
CDR3 protein: CSASDRGSGAFF

clone size: few
V gene: TRBV15
J gene: TRBJ2-7
D gene: TRBD2
CDR3 DNA: TGTGCCACGGGGACTAGGTCCTACGAGCAGTACTTC
CDR3 protein: CATGTRSYEQYF